This TCR beta chain appears in the sequencing data of a study of cytomegalovirus exposure and HLA in healthy donors. Study at large: Findings of an earlier analysis included about 120 million unique TCR beta sequences from some 190 million T cells.

As regards this clone: The antigen remains undetermined.

PCR involved 60 Vbeta and 13 Jbeta primers. The data were produced by immunoSEQ multiplex PCR, yet TCRdb's version contains in-frame clones alone and is incomplete. The table lists 130,000 to 150,000 clones. Regarding the study as a whole: Overall, roughly 170 TCR beta chains were annotated as cytomegalovirus-associated. The authors later found most CMV-associated TCR beta chains appeared HLA-restricted.

Per the germline V gene, CDR1 is MDHEN and CDR2 is SYDVKM. This CDR3 has 16 residues. The V gene end was trimmed by 4 bases and the J gene end by 5 bases; junction bases not matched to a gene: 11. The donors gave bone marrow, and they were healthy. This clonotype was obtained from a man aged 35 to 55 in good health and CMV-seronegative. The genes are TRBV28 and TRBJ2-5; 9 bases map to TRBD2. The specimen sequenced was PBMCs. CDR3 DNA: TGTGCCAGCAGTTCCCCTGGCGGGGGGGCCAAGGAGACCCAGTACTTC. This sequence encodes CASSSPGGGAKETQYF.